This T cell receptor beta chain was identified in a study of shared clonotypes between healthy human individuals. The trim removed 4 bases at V and 0 bases at J, leaving 12 bases unmatched. The germline gives CDR1 SGHDN, CDR2 FVKESK. CDR3 length: 20 residues. Healthy and HIV-negative, the adult donors had no recent acute infections or vaccinations. Generated by immunoSEQ multiplex PCR, the TCRdb table keeps only in-frame clones and is missing some. The sample has approximately 500,000 clones, around 73% seen once. The TCR sequence derives from a woman in her thirties or forties in good health. Some clones in this sample may be carry-over from other donors' samples. The genes are TRBV14 and TRBJ2-2; 12 bases are a match to TRBD2. Specimen: PBMCs. The CDR3 DNA sequence: TGTGCCAGCAGCCCCTGGGGTATTGGACTAGCGGGGCCGAACACCGGGGAGCTGTTTTTT. Translated, it gives CASSPWGIGLAGPNTGELFF.